This TCR beta chain was obtained from a study of T cell changes during pregnancy in multiple sclerosis. This CDR3 region has 15 residues. V was clipped by 5 bases and J by 8 bases, with 18 bases between them. The V gene's germline CDR1 is SGHTA and CDR2 FQGTGA. TCRdb's copy holds only in-frame clones and misses some; the assay was immunoSEQ multiplex PCR. The profile covers tens of thousands of clones, with more than 80% appearing a single time and around 0.22% taken by the ten largest. The chain links TRBV7-3 to TRBJ2-2; maybe TRBD2 (6 bases). This clonotype was obtained from a female donor with multiple sclerosis, enrolled in a pregnancy study. Sequenced here: CD4+ T cells from peripheral blood mononuclear cells, sampled before pregnancy. The CDR3 sequence: CASSLDSGVPGELFF. CDR3 nucleotides: TGTGCCAGCAGCCTAGACTCGGGAGTTCCGGGGGAGCTGTTTTTT.